The clone carrying this TCR beta chain showed up just a few times. Its antigen is not known. This entry comes from a study of T-cell memory formation after mild COVID-19. About the study: TCR clusters were largely donor specific. Study outcomes and limitations: Among contracting clones, CD4+ were mainly CM/EM and CD8+ enriched in EMRA. Contracting clones from day 15 to 85 had balanced CD4/CD8; later expanders favoured CD4+.

Germline assignment: CDR1 SNHLY and CDR2 FYNNEI. CDR3 length equals 12 residues. V shed 8 bases and J shed 2 bases, with 6 bases lying between them. Each CDR3 protein is one row after TCRdb ran MiXCR on the 5' RACE reads. The sample lists roughly 42,000 distinct CDR3 sequences; 6% to 9.5% were seen once. The sample comprised PBMCs or a T cell subset sorted from them (not recorded which). The rearrangement joins TRBV2 to TRBJ2-2; D unclear. The sequence was collected from a man between 18 and 29 years old who had mild COVID-19 (a few samples of this study predate the infection). Cell type and time point are not known. CDR3 region: CASRKNTGELFF. Here the CDR3 DNA reads TGTGCCAGCCGCAAAAACACCGGGGAGCTGTTTTTT. Complete variable domain (other parts from reference TRBV2 and TRBJ2-2): EPEVTQTPSHQVTQMGQEVILRCVPISNHLYFYWYRQILGQKVEFLVSFYNNEISEKSEIFDDQFSVERPDGSNFTLKIRSTKLEDSAMYFCASRKNTGELFFGEGSRLTVL.